This T cell receptor beta chain was sequenced for a study of human T cells and chemical hapten exposure. Study in general: Women made up most patients, who had alopecia areata, totalis or universalis. Broader study findings: With regard to DPC sensitization, TCRs above 1 in 1000 frequency did not change.

Ten or more counts support this clonotype. Its antigen is undetermined. Original processing notes: Per sample, the median was approximately 100,000 TCRs, with values from roughly 23,000 to 640,000. TCRdb called the RACE reads again in MiXCR, with one record for every CDR3 protein. In this record, the V and J calls reflect TCRdb's handling and not the investigators' own analysis. This sample yields around 50,000 distinct CDR3 sequences, of which over 7.5% are seen a single time; roughly 13% belongs to the top ten. This CDR3 has 15 residues. V lost 5 bases to trimming and J lost 1 base, with 14 bases between them. The time point denotes: patch test 1, 2 weeks after DPC sensitization. Treatment: therapeutic diphenylcyclopropenone sensitization with weekly scalp DPC.

The V gene is TRBV12-3 or TRBV12-4, the J gene TRBJ2-5; the D gene is possibly TRBD1 (6 bases). This clonotype was sampled from a woman in her thirties or forties with alopecia areata. Some clones in this sample may be carry-over from other donors' samples. The sequencing here drew on whole blood, taken in connection with sensitization to the hapten diphenylcyclopropenone (DPC). The CDR3 DNA reads TGTGCCAGCAGTCCCAGGGGCCTCCCCCAAGAGACCCAGTACTTC. Encoded protein: CASSPRGLPQETQYF.